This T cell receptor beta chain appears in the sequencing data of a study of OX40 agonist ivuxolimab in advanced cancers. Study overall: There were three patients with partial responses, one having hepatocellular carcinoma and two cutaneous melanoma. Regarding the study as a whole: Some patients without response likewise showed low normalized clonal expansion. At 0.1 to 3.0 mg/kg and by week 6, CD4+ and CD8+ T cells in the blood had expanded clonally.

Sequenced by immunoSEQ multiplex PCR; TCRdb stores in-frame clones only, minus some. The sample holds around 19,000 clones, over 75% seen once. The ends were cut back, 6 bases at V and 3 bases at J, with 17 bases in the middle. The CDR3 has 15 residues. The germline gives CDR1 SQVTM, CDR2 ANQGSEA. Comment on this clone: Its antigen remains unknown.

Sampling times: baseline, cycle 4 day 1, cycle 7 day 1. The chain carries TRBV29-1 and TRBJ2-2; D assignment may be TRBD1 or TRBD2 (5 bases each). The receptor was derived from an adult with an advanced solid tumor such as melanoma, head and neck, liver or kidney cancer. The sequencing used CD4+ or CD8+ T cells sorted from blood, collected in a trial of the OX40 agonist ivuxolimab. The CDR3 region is CSVRFRDRYTGELFF. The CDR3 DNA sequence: TGCAGCGTGAGATTCCGGGACCGCTACACCGGGGAGCTGTTTTTT.